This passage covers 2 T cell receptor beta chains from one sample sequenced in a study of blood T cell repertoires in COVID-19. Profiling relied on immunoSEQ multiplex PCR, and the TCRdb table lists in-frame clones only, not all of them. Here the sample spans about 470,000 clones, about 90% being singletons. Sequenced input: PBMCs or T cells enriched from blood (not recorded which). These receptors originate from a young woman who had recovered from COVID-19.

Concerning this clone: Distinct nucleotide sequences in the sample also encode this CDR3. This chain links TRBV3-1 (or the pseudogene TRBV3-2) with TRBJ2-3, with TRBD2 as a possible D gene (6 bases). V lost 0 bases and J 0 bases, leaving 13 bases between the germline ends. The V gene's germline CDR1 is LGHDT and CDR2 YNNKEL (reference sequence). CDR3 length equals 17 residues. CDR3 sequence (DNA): TGTGCCAGCAGCCAAGACTTCGGCGGGGCTAGCACAGATACGCAGTATTTT. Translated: CASSQDFGGASTDTQYF.

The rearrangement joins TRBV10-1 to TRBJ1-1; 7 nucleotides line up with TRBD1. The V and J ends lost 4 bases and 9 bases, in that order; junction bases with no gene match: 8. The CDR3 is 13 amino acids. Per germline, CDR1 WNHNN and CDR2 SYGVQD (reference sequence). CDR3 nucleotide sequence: TGCGCCAGCAGTGTCTTGCAGGGGGGTAAAGCTTTCTTT. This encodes CASSVLQGGKAFF.